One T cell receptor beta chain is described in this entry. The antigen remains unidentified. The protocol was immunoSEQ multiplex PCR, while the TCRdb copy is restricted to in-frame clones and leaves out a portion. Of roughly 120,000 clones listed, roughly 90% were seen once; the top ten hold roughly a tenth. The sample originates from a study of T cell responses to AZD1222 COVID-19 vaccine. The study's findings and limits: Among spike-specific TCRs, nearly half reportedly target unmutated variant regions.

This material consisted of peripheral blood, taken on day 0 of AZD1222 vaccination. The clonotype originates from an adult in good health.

The CDR3 DNA follows: TGTGCCAGCAGCTCTTTTGGACAGGAACTTTATGGCTACACCTTC. Translating gives CASSSFGQELYGYTF. The chain is built from TRBV5-4 and TRBJ1-2; TRBD1 agrees at 7 bases. The CDR3 spans 15 residues. CDR1 is SGHNT, CDR2 YYREEE, per germline (reference sequence). V was clipped by 3 bases and J by 5 bases; unmatched bases: 10.